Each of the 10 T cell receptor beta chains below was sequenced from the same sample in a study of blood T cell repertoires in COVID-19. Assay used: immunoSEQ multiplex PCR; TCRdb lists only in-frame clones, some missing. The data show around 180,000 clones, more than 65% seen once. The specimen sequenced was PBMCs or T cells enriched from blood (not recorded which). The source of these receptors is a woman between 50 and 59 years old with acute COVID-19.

Written as DNA, the CDR3 is TGTGCCAGCAGTCGGGACAGTAATCAGCCCCAGCATTTT. Its translation: CASSRDSNQPQHF. V gene TRBV3-1 (or the pseudogene TRBV3-2) combines with J gene TRBJ1-5; TRBD1 matches 7 bases. CDR3 size: 13 residues. Germline-derived CDR1 and CDR2 are LGHDT and YNNKEL (reference sequence). J lost 4 bases, V lost 6 bases, and 3 bases had no gene match.

The CDR3: CASSPGNSGVYNEQFF. CDR3 DNA: TGTGCCAGCTCACCTGGAAATAGCGGGGTTTACAATGAGCAGTTCTTC. The chain couples TRBV18 to TRBJ2-1; 8 bases are a match to TRBD2. Germline CDR1 KGHSH, CDR2 LQKENI. V lost 3 bases, J lost 4 bases, and 8 bases stayed unmatched. This CDR3 region has 16 residues.

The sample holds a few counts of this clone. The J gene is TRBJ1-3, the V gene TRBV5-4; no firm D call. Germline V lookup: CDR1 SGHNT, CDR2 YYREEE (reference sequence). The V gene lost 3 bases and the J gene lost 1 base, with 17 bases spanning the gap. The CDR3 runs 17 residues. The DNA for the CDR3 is TGTGCCAGCAGCTCGGCGGGCGGTGGGTTTTCTGGAAACACCATATATTTT. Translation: CASSSAGGGFSGNTIYF.

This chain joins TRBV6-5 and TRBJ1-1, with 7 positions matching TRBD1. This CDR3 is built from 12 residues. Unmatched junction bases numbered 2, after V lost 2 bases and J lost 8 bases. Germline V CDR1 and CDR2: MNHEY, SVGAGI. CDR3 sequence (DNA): TGTGCCAGCAGTTACCCGGGACAGGAAGCTTTCTTT. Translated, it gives CASSYPGQEAFF.

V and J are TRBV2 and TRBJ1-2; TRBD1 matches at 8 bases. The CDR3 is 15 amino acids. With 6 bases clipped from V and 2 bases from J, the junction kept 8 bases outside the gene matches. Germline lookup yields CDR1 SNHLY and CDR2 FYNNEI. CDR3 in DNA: TGTGCCAGCAGACCCGCCAGGGGGCTGAACTATGGCTACACCTTC. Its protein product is CASRPARGLNYGYTF.

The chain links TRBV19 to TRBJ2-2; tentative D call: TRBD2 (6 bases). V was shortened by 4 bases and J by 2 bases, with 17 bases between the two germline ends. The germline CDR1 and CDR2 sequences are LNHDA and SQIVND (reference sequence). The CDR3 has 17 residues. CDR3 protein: CASSRGPGSGNTGELFF. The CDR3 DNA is TGTGCCAGTAGTAGGGGACCCGGGAGCGGTAACACCGGGGAGCTGTTTTTT. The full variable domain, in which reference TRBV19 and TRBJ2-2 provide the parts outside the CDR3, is DGGITQSPKYLFRKEGQNVTLSCEQNLNHDAMYWYRQDPGQGLRLIYYSQIVNDFQKGDIAEGYSVSREKKESFPLTVTSAQKNPTAFYLCASSRGPGSGNTGELFFGEGSRLTVL.

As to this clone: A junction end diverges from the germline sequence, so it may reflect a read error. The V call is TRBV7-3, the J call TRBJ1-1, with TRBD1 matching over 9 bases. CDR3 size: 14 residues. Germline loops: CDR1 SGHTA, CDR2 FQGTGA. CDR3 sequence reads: CASSLTGGATEAFF. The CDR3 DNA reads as TGTGCCAGCAGCCTAACAGGGGGCGCGACTGAAGCTTTCTTT.

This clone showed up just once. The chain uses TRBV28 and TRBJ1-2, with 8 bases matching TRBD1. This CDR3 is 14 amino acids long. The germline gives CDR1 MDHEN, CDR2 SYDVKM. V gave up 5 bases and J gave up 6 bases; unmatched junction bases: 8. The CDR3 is CASSPADREDGYTF. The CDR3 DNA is TGTGCCAGCAGTCCGGCGGACAGGGAGGATGGCTACACCTTC.

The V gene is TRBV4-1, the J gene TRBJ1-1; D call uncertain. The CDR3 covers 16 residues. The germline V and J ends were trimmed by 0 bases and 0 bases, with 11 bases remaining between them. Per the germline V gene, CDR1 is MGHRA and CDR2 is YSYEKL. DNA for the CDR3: TGCGCCAGCAGCCAAGAACATACAGCCATGAACACTGAAGCTTTCTTT. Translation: CASSQEHTAMNTEAFF.

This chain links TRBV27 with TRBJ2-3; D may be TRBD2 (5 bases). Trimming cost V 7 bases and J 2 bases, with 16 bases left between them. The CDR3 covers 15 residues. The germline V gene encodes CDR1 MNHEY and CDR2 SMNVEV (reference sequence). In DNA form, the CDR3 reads TGTGCCAGCAACCAGAGGGCACCCTTCACAGATACGCAGTATTTT. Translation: CASNQRAPFTDTQYF.